This T cell receptor beta chain was retrieved from a study of shared clonotypes between healthy human individuals. Some clones are missing from TCRdb's copy, which holds only in-frame ones; the method was immunoSEQ multiplex PCR. The profile covers roughly 1 million clones, with around four fifths appearing a single time and 1.4% to 1.5% taken by the ten largest. As concerns this clone: The same CDR3 is also encoded by other DNA sequences in this sample.

V lost 3 bases, J lost 4 bases, and 7 bases lay in between. The germline gives CDR1 KGHSH, CDR2 LQKENI. CDR3 size: 12 residues. The sample was memory CD4+ T cells sorted from blood. Regarding subset: CD45RA-negative fraction. V is TRBV18 and J is TRBJ2-7; no firm D call. This receptor was obtained from a man aged 18 to 29 in good health. The CDR3 coding sequence is TGTGCCAGCTCACCCAACAGTTACGAGCAGTACTTC. Translation gives CASSPNSYEQYF.